This T cell receptor (beta chain) was documented in a study of T-cell memory formation after mild COVID-19. TCRdb re-called the 5' RACE reads with MiXCR, one entry per CDR3 protein. The sample carries hundreds of thousands of distinct CDR3 sequences, approximately 7.6% recorded once. This clonotype was picked up a small number of times. This receptor was identified in a man younger than 30 who had mild COVID-19 (a few samples of this study predate the infection). Cell type and time point are not known. Material: PBMCs or a T cell subset sorted from them (not recorded which).

For the CDR3, the DNA is TGTGCCAGCAGGAAGACGGTGAGCTCTGGAAACACCATATATTTT. Its translation: CASRKTVSSGNTIYF. The chain carries TRBV6-5 and TRBJ1-3; D unclear. CDR1 and CDR2 (germline): MNHEY, SVGAGI. Deletions cut 6 bases from V and 0 bases from J, with 12 bases between. CDR3 size: 15 residues.